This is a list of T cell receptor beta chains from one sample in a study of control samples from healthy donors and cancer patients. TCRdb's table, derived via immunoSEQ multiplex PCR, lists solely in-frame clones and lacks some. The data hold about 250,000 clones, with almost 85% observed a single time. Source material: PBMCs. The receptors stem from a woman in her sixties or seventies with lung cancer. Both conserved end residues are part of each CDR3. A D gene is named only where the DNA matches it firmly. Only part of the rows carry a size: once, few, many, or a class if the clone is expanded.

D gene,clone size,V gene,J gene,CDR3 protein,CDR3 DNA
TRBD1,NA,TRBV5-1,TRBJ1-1,CASSPGQGRYTEAFF,TGCGCCAGCAGCCCAGGACAGGGGAGGTACACTGAAGCTTTCTTT
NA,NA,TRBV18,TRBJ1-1,CASSLSADSEAFF,TGTGCCAGCTCACTTTCAGCGGACAGTGAAGCTTTCTTT
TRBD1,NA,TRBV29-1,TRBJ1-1,CSVEGQTPAGFDTEAFF,TGCAGCGTTGAGGGACAGACACCGGCGGGATTTGACACTGAAGCTTTCTTT
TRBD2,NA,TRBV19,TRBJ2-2,CASRRTSGNGELFF,TGTGCCAGTAGGAGGACTAGCGGGAACGGGGAGCTGTTTTTT
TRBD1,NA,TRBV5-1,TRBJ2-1,CASSLRQGANNEQFF,TGCGCCAGCAGCTTGAGGCAGGGGGCGAACAATGAGCAGTTCTTC
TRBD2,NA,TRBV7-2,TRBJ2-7,CASSRSSGGAYEQYF,TGTGCCAGCAGCCGTTCTAGCGGGGGGGCCTACGAGCAGTACTTC
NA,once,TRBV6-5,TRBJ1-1,CASSYYSLQGNTEAFF,TGTGCCAGCAGTTACTACTCCCTCCAGGGGAACACTGAAGCTTTCTTT
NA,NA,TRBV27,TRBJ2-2,CASRPTGNTGELFF,TGTGCCAGCAGACCGACAGGGAACACCGGGGAGCTGTTTTTT
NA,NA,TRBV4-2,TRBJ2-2,CASSQRSAGTNTGELFF,TGTGCCAGCAGCCAACGGTCGGCAGGGACGAACACCGGGGAGCTGTTTTTT
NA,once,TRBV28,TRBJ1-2,CASEPDFKSGYTF,TGTGCCAGCGAACCTGACTTCAAGAGTGGCTACACCTTC
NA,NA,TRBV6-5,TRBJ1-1,CASSYSSSGNTEAFF,TGTGCCAGCAGTTACTCGAGTTCCGGGAACACTGAAGCTTTCTTT
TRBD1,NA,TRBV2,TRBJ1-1,CASNRDSPEAFF,TGTGCCAGCAACCGGGACAGCCCTGAAGCTTTCTTT
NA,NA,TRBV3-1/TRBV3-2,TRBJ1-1,CASSIRTVNTEAFF,TGTGCCAGCAGCATCAGAACCGTGAACACTGAAGCTTTCTTT